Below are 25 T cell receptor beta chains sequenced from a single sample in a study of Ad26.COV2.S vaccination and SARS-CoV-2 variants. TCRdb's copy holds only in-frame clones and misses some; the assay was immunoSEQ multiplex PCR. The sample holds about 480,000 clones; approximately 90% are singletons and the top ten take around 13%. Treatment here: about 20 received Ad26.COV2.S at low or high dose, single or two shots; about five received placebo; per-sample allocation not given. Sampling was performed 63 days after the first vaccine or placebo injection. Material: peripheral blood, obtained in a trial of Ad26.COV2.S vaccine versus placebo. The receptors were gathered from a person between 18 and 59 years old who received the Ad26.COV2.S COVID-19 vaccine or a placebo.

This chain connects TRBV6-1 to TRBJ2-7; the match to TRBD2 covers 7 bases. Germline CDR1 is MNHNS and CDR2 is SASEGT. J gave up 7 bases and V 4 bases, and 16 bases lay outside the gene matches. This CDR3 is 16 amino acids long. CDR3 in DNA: TGTGCCAGCAGTGGGGGGTTTTGGACTAGTAAAGGTGAGCAGTACTTC. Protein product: CASSGGFWTSKGEQYF.

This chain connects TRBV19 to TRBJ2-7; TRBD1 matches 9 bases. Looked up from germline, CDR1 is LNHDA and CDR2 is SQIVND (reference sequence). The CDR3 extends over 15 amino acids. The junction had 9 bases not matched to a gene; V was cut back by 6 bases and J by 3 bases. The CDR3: CASSPPGQGSYEQYF. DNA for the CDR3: TGTGCCAGTAGCCCCCCGGGACAGGGAAGCTACGAGCAGTACTTC.

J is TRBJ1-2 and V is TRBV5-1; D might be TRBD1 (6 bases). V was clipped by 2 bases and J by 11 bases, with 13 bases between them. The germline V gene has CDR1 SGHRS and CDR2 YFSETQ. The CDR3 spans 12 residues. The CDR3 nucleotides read TGCGCCAGCAGCTTAGGGACATCCCTATACACCTTC. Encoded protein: CASSLGTSLYTF.

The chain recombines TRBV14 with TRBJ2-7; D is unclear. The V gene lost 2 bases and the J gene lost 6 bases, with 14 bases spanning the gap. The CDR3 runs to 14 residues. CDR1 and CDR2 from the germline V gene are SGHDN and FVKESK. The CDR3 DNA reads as TGTGCCAGCAGCCAATCGGCCGTAAAGGGCGAGCAGTACTTC. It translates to CASSQSAVKGEQYF.

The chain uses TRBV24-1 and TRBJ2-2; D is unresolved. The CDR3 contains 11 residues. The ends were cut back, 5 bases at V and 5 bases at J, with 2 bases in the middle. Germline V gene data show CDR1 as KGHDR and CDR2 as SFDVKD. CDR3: CATSGTGELFF. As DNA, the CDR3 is TGTGCCACCAGTGGAACCGGGGAGCTGTTTTTT.

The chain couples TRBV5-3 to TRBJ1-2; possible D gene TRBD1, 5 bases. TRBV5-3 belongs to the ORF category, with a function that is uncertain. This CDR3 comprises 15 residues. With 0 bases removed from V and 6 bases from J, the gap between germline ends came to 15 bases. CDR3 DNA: TGTGCCAGAAGCTTGGTAGCGCCAGGGAATCATGGCTACACCTTC. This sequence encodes CARSLVAPGNHGYTF.

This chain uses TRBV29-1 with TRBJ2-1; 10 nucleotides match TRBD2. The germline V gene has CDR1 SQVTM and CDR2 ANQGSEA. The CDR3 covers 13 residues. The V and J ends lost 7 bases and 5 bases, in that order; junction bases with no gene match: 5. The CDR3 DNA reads TGCAGCGGCCGGACTAGCGGACACAATGAGCAGTTCTTC. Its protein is CSGRTSGHNEQFF.

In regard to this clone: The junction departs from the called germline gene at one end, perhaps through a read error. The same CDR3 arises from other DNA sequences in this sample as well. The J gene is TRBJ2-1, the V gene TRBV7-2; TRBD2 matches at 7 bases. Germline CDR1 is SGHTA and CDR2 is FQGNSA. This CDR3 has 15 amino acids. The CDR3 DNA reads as TGTGCCAGCAGCCTAGCGGTTAGCTCCTACAATGAGCAGTTCTTC. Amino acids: CASSLAVSSYNEQFF.

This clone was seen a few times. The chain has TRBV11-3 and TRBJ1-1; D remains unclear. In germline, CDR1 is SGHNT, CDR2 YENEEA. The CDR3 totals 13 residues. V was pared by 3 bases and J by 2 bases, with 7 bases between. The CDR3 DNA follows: TGTGCCAGCAGCTTCGGCATTAACACTGAAGCTTTCTTT. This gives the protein CASSFGINTEAFF.

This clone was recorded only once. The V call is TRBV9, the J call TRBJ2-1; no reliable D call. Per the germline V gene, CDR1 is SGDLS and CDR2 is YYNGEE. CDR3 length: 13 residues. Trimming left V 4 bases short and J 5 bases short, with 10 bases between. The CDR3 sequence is CASSLRSHNEQFF. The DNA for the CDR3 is TGTGCCAGCAGCCTCCGGTCCCACAATGAGCAGTTCTTC.

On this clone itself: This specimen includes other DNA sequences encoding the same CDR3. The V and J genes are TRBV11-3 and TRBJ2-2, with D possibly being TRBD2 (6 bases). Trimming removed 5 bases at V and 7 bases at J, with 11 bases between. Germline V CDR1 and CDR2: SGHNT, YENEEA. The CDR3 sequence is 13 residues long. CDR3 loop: CASSPRGSGELFF. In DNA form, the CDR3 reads TGTGCCAGCAGCCCGCGGGGAAGCGGGGAGCTGTTTTTT.

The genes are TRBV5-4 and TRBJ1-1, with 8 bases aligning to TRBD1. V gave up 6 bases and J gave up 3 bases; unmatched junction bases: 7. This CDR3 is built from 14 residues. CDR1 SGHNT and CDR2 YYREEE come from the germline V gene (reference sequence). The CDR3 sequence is CASNLQGGYTEAFF. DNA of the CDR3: TGTGCCAGCAACCTACAGGGGGGGTACACTGAAGCTTTCTTT.

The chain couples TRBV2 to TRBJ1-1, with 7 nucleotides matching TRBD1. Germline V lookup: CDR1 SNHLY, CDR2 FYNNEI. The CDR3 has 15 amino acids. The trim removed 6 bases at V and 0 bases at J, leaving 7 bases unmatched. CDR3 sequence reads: CASRGQPIMNTEAFF. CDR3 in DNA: TGTGCCAGCAGGGGACAGCCGATTATGAACACTGAAGCTTTCTTT.

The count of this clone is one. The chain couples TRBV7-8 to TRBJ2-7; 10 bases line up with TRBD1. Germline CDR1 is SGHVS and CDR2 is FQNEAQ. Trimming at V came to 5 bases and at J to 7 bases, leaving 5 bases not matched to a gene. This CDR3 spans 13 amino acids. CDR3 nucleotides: TGTGCCAGCAGCACCCTGGACAGGGGGGAGCAGTACTTC. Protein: CASSTLDRGEQYF.

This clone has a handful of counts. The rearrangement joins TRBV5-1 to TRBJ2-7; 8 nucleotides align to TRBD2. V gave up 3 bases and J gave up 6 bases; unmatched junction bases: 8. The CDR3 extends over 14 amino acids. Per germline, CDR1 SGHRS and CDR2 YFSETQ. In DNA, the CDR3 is TGCGCCAGCAGCTCGGAGCGGGAGATCAGCGAGCAGTACTTC. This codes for CASSSEREISEQYF.

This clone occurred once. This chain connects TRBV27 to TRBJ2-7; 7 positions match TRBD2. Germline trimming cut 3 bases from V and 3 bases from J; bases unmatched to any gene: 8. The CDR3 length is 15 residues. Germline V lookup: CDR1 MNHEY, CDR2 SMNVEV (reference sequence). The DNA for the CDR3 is TGTGCCAGCAGTTTTAACGGAGCGGGGAACTACGAGCAGTACTTC. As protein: CASSFNGAGNYEQYF.

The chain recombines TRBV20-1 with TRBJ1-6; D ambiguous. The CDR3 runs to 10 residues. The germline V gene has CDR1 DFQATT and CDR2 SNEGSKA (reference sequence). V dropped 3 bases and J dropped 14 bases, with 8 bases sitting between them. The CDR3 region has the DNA TGCAGTGCTAGTTATGTGACCCTCCACTTT. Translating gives CSASYVTLHF.

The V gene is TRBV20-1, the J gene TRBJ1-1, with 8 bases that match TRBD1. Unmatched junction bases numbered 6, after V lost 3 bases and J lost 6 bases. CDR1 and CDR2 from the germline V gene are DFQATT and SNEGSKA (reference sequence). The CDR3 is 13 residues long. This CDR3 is CSASWTGLAEAFF. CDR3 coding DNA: TGCAGTGCTAGTTGGACAGGGTTGGCTGAAGCTTTCTTT.

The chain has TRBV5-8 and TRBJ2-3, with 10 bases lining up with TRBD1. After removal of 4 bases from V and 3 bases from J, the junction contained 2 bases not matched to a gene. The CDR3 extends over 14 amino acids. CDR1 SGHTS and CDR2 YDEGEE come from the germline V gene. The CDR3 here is CASSQDRGTDTQYF. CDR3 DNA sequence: TGTGCCAGCAGCCAGGACAGGGGGACAGATACGCAGTATTTT.

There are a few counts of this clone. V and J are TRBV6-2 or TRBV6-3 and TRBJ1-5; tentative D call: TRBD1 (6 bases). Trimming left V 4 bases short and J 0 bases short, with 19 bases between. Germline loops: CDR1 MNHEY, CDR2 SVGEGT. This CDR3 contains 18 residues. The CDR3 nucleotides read TGTGCCAGCAGTTTAAGGACAGTCCCACCGAATAGCAATCAGCCCCAGCATTTT. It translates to CASSLRTVPPNSNQPQHF.

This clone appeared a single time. The CDR3 loop reads CASSLSGAANEQYF. CDR3 sequence (DNA): TGTGCCAGCAGTTTATCAGGTGCCGCTAACGAGCAGTACTTC. The chain combines TRBV28 with TRBJ2-7; D gene unclear. Per germline, CDR1 MDHEN and CDR2 SYDVKM. The CDR3 extends over 14 amino acids. Trimming stripped 1 base from V and 5 bases from J, with 12 bases between.

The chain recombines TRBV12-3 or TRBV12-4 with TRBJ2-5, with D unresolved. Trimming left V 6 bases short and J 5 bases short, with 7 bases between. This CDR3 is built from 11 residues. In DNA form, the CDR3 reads TGTGCCAGCAGCCCTGAGGAGACCCAGTACTTC. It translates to CASSPEETQYF.

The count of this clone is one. The CDR3 is CASSSPFGSSSSYEQYF. DNA of the CDR3: TGTGCCAGTAGTTCCCCTTTCGGCTCCAGTTCGTCTTACGAGCAGTACTTC. This chain links TRBV19 with TRBJ2-7; D uncertain. Looked up from germline, CDR1 is LNHDA and CDR2 is SQIVND (reference sequence). CDR3 length: 17 residues. V lost 5 bases and J lost 4, with 24 bases in between. The whole variable domain, remainder taken from reference TRBV19 and TRBJ2-7, is DGGITQSPKYLFRKEGQNVTLSCEQNLNHDAMYWYRQDPGQGLRLIYYSQIVNDFQKGDIAEGYSVSREKKESFPLTVTSAQKNPTAFYLCASSSPFGSSSSYEQYFGPGTRLTVT.

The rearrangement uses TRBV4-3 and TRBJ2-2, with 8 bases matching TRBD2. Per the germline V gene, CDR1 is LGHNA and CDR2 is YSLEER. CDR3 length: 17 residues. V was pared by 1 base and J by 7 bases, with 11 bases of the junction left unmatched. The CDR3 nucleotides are TGCGCCAGCAGCCAAGCTGCAAGCGGGAGATTTGGCGGGGAGCTGTTTTTT. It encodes CASSQAASGRFGGELFF.

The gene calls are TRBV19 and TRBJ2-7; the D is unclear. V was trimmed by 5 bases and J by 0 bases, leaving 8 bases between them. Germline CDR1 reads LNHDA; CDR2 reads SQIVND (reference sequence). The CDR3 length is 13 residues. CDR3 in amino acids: CASSVGHSYEQYF. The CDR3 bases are TGTGCCAGTAGTGTGGGCCACTCCTACGAGCAGTACTTC.